This record looks at one T cell receptor beta chain sequence and its context. In the original analysis: Nucleated cell counts were estimated from reference gene primer amplification. The protocol was immunoSEQ multiplex PCR, while the TCRdb copy is restricted to in-frame clones and leaves out a portion. For V, J and clone size, that table is used; D and trimming come from the DNA. Among over 110,000 clones listed, approximately 89% were seen once. This sample was included in a study of blood T cell repertoires in COVID-19. Across the whole study: The origin of the acute and convalescent COVID-19 samples was the United States, Italy and Spain. PBMCs, B-cell-depleted T cells, or T cells were the source of the cDNA or gDNA that made up the material.

The CDR3 runs to 13 residues. Germline V CDR1 and CDR2: SNHLY, FYNNEI. V lost 7 bases and J lost 0, with 9 bases in between. The V and J genes are TRBV2 and TRBJ1-1, with a weak D call TRBD1 (6 bases). The specimen sequenced was peripheral blood. The sequence was collected from a human donor in a cohort sampled during active COVID-19. CDR3 coding DNA: TGTGCCAGCAAAGGACAGTTGAACACTGAAGCTTTCTTT. Translated, it gives CASKGQLNTEAFF.